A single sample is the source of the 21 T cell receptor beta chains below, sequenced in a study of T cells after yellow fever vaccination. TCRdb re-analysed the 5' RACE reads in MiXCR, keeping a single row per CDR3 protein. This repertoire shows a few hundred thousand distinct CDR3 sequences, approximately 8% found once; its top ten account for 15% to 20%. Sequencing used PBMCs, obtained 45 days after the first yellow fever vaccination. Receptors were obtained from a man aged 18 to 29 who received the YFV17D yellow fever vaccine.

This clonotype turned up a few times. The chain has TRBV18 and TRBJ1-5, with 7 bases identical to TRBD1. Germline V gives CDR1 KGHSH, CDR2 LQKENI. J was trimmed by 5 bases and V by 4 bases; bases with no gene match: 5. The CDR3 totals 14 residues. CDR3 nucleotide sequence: TGTGCCAGCTCACTCCGGGACAGCGATCAGCCCCAGCATTTT. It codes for CASSLRDSDQPQHF.

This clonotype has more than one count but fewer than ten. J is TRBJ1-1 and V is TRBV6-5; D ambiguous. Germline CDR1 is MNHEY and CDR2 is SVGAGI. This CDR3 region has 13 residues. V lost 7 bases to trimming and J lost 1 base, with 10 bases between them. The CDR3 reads CASTLTPNTEAFF. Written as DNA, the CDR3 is TGTGCCAGCACTTTGACCCCGAACACTGAAGCTTTCTTT.

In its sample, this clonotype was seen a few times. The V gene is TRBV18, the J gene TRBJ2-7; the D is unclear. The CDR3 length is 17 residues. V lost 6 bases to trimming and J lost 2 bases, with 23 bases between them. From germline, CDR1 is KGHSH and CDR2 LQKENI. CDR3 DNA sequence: TGTGCCAGCTCCCCCGAGGTACCGCTGCGTTCTCCCTACGAGCAGTACTTC. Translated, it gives CASSPEVPLRSPYEQYF.

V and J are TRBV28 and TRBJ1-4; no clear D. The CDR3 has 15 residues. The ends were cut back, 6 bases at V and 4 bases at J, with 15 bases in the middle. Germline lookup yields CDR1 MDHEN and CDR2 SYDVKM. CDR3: CASSDGRRGNEKLFF. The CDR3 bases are TGTGCCAGCAGCGATGGACGGCGGGGTAATGAAAAACTGTTTTTT.

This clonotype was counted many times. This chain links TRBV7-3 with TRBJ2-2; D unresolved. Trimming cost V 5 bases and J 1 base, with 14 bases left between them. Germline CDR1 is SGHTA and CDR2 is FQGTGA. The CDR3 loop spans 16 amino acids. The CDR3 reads CASSPFGKENTGELFF. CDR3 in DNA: TGTGCCAGCAGCCCATTCGGCAAAGAGAACACCGGGGAGCTGTTTTTT.

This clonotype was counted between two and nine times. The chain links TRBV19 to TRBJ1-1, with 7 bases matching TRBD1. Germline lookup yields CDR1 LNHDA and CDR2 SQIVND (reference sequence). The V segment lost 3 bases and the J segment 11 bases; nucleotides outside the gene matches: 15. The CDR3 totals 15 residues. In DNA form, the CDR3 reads TGTGCCAGTAGTATTCGACTGTTCCGAGAGGGGGCGGCTTTCTTT. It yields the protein CASSIRLFREGAAFF.

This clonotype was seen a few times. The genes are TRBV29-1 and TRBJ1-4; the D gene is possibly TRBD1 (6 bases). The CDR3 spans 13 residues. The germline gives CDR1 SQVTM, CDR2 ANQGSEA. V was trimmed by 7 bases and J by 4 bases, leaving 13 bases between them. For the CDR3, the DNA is TGCAGCGGGGCAGGGGTCGGTAATGAAAAACTGTTTTTT. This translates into CSGAGVGNEKLFF.

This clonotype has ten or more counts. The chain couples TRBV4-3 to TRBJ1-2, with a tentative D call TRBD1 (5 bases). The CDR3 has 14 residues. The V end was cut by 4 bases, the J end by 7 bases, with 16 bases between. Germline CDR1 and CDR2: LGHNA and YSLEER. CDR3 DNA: TGCGCCAGCAGCCCGGGGACCGCCCGGGGTGGCTACACCTTC. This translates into CASSPGTARGGYTF.

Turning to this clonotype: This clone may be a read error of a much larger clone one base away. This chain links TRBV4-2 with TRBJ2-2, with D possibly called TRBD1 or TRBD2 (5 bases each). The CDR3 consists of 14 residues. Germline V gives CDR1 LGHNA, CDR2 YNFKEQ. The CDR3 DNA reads TGTGCCAGCGCCAAGGGACGGAACACCGGGGTGCTGTTTTTT. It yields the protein CASAKGRNTGVLFF.

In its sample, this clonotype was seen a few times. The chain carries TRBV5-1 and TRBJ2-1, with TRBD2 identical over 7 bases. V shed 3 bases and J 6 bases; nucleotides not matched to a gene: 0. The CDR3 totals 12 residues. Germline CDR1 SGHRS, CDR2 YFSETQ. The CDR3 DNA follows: TGCGCCAGCAGCTGGACTAGCAATGAGCAGTTCTTC. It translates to CASSWTSNEQFF.

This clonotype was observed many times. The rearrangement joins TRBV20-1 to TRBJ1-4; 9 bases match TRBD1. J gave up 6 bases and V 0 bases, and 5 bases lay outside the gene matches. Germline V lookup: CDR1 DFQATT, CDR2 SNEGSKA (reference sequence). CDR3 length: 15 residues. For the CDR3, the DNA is TGCAGTGCTAGAGATCGAAGACAGGGGGATGAAAAACTGTTTTTT. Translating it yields CSARDRRQGDEKLFF.

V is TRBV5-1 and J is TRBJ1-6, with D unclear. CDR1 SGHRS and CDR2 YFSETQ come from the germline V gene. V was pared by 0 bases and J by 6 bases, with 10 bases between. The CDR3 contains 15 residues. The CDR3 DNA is TGCGCCAGCAGCTTGGAGGCGGTGGGTAATTCACCCCTCCACTTT. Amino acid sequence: CASSLEAVGNSPLHF.

For the CDR3, the DNA is TGCGCCAGCAGCCCCATAGCGGGGGGCACAGATACGCAGTATTTT. It codes for CASSPIAGGTDTQYF. V is TRBV5-1 and J is TRBJ2-3, with 9 bases aligning to TRBD2. This CDR3 region has 15 residues. CDR1 SGHRS and CDR2 YFSETQ come from the germline V gene. V lost 4 bases to trimming and J lost 1 base; unmatched junction nucleotides: 4.

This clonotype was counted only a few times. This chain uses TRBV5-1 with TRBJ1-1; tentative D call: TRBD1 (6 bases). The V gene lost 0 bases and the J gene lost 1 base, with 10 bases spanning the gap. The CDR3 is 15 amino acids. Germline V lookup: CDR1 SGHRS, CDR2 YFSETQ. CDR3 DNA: TGCGCCAGCAGCTTGGAAGGGACAAGGAACACTGAAGCTTTCTTT. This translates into CASSLEGTRNTEAFF.

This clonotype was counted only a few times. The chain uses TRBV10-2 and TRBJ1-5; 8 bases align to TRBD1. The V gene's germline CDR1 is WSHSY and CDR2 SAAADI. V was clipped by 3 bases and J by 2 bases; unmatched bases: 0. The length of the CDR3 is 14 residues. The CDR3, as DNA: TGCGCCAGCAGTGAACAGGGGGGCAATCAGCCCCAGCATTTT. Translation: CASSEQGGNQPQHF.

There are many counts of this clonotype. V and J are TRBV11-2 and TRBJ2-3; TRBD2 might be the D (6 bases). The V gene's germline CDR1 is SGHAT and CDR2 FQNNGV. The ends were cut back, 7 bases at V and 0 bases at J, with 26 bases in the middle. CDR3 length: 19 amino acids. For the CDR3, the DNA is TGTGCCAGCACCGAGAGAAAACCGATCCTGGCGGGGAGCACAGATACGCAGTATTTT. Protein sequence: CASTERKPILAGSTDTQYF.

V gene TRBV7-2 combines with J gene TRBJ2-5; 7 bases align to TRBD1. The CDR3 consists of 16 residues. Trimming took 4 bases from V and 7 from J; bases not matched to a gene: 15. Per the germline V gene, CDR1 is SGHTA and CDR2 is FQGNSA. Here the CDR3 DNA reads TGTGCCAGCAGCTCGTTCATGACCAGGGGGATAGGGACCCAGTACTTC. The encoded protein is CASSSFMTRGIGTQYF.

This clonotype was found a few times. The CDR3 coding sequence is TGTGCCAGCAGCCGTGGCCAACTCCAGGGGAACACTGAAGCTTTCTTT. It translates to CASSRGQLQGNTEAFF. The genes are TRBV7-2 and TRBJ1-1, with a weak D call TRBD1 (5 bases). The ends were cut back, 5 bases at V and 1 base at J, with 17 bases in the middle. There are 16 residues in the CDR3. CDR1 is SGHTA and CDR2 is FQGNSA in the germline V gene.

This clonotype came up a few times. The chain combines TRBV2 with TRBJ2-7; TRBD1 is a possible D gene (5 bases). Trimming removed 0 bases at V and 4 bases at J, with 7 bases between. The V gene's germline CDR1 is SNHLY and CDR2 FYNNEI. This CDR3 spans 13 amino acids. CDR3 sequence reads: CASSEAQGYEQYF. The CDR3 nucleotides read TGTGCCAGCAGTGAAGCGCAGGGATACGAGCAGTACTTC.

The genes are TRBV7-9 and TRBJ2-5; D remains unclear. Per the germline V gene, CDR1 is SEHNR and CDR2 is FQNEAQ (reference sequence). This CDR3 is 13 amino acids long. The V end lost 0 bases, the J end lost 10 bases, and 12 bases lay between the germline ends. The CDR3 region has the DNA TGTGCCAGCAGCTTAGCCAGACAAGGCTTCCAGTACTTC. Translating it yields CASSLARQGFQYF.

DNA of the CDR3: TGTGCCAGCAGGGGACAGGGGAAATATGGCTACACCTTC. It encodes CASRGQGKYGYTF. The gene calls are TRBV6-1 and TRBJ1-2, with 10 bases aligning to TRBD1. V trimming: 6 bases; J trimming: 5 bases; junction bases outside the gene matches: 3. This CDR3 region has 13 residues. The germline CDR1 and CDR2 sequences are MNHNS and SASEGT.